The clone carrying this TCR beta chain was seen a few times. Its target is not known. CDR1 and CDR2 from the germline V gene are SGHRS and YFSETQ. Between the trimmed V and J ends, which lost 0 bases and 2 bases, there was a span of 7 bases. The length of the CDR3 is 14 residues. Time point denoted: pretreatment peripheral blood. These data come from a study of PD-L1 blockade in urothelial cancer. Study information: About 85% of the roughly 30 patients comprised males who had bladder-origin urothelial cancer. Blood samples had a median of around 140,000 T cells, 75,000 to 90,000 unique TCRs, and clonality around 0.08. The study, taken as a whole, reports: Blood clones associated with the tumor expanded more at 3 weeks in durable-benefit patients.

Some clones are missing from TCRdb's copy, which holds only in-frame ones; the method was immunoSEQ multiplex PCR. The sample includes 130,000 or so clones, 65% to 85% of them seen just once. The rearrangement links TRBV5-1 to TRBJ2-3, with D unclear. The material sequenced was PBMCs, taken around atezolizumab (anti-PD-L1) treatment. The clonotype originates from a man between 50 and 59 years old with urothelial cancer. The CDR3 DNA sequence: TGCGCCAGCAGCTTGGCCCAGTTCACAGATACGCAGTATTTT. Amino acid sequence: CASSLAQFTDTQYF.